Listed below are T cell receptor beta chains from one sample, sequenced in a study of blood T cell repertoires in COVID-19. Repertoires were generated with immunoSEQ multiplex PCR, while TCRdb's copy carries only in-frame clones and drops some. The table records 88,000 or so clones, 70% to 90% of them present only once. The sequenced sample was peripheral blood. The receptors were gathered from a human donor in a cohort sampled during active COVID-19. CDR3s include the opening cysteine and the closing phenylalanine or tryptophan. The order of the fields is D gene, V gene, clone size, J gene, CDR3 protein, CDR3 DNA. D genes are given only for firm matches. Size values are once, few and many counts, or a class for expanded clones, and some rows have none.

TRBD2	TRBV28	NA	TRBJ2-1	CASSSGRGDEQFF	TGTGCCAGCAGTAGCGGGAGAGGAGATGAGCAGTTCTTC
NA	TRBV28	once	TRBJ1-1	CASSLEGEVVEAFF	TGTGCCAGCAGTTTGGAAGGGGAGGTCGTTGAAGCTTTCTTT
NA	TRBV6-5	NA	TRBJ1-4	CASSPRENNEKLFF	TGTGCCAGCAGCCCCCGCGAGAATAATGAAAAACTGTTTTTT
TRBD2	TRBV7-8	NA	TRBJ2-3	CASSSGGVDTQYF	TGTGCCAGCAGCTCGGGGGGGGTAGATACGCAGTATTTT
TRBD2	TRBV7-6	NA	TRBJ2-1	CASSRTSGSLSYNEQFF	TGTGCCAGCAGCCGGACTAGCGGGAGTCTTTCCTACAATGAGCAGTTCTTC
NA	TRBV19	NA	TRBJ1-1	CASSTRGGMDTEAFF	TGTGCCAGTAGTACCCGGGGGGGGATGGACACTGAAGCTTTCTTT
TRBD1	TRBV11-2	NA	TRBJ2-2	CASSKGQGGTGELFF	TGTGCCAGCAGCAAAGGACAGGGAGGCACCGGGGAGCTGTTTTTT
NA	TRBV5-1	NA	TRBJ2-5	CASSPPGTQGETQYF	TGCGCCAGCAGCCCGCCAGGGACTCAGGGAGAGACCCAGTACTTC
NA	TRBV5-1	NA	TRBJ2-7	CASSLEGSEREQYF	TGCGCCAGCAGCTTGGAGGGATCCGAGCGGGAGCAGTACTTC
TRBD1	TRBV6-2/TRBV6-3	NA	TRBJ2-7	CASSYPGQNNYEQYF	TGTGCCAGCAGTTACCCGGGACAGAATAACTACGAGCAGTACTTC
TRBD1	TRBV7-8	NA	TRBJ1-5	CASSLERRDRGYQPQHF	TGTGCCAGCAGCTTAGAGCGGCGGGACAGGGGGTATCAGCCCCAGCATTTT
NA	TRBV19	NA	TRBJ2-5	CASSTQGSQETQYF	TGTGCCAGTAGTACGCAGGGTTCCCAAGAGACCCAGTACTTC
TRBD1	TRBV6-5	NA	TRBJ2-3	CASSYTDRGQDTQYF	TGTGCCAGCAGTTACACCGACAGGGGGCAAGATACGCAGTATTTT
TRBD2	TRBV4-3	NA	TRBJ2-7	CASSQVAGGPSDEQYF	TGCGCCAGCAGCCAAGTAGCGGGGGGGCCTAGCGACGAGCAGTACTTC
NA	TRBV28	NA	TRBJ2-7	CASSSTAYEQYF	TGTGCCAGCAGTTCGACTGCCTACGAGCAGTACTTC
NA	TRBV28	NA	TRBJ1-4	CASSSWGETNEKLFF	TGTGCCAGCAGCTCTTGGGGAGAAACTAATGAAAAACTGTTTTTT
NA	TRBV10-2	NA	TRBJ1-5	CASSLAGDNQPQHF	TGCGCCAGCAGCCTTGCGGGAGACAATCAGCCCCAGCATTTT